Listed below are T cell receptor beta chains from one sample, sequenced in a study of blood T cell repertoires in COVID-19. Assay used: immunoSEQ multiplex PCR; TCRdb lists only in-frame clones, some missing. The sample carries 150,000 to 170,000 clones, less than 95% recorded once. The specimen sequenced was peripheral blood. These receptors were obtained from a man aged 45-60 years with acute or convalescent COVID-19. Each CDR3 is given without its conserved first and last residue. D genes are given only for firm matches.

D gene | V gene | CDR3 protein
TRBD1 | TRBV11-3 | ASSAGTGEIGEQF
TRBD2 | TRBV6-5 | ASSYRGSGKNIQY
TRBD2 | TRBV6-5 | AISPRREYNEQF
NA | TRBV12-3/TRBV12-4 | ASSLEYGELF
NA | TRBV2 | ATAWGDTDTQY
NA | TRBV6-2/TRBV6-3 | ASSWRDGYGYT
NA | TRBV5-5 | ASSPLGQGPDTQY
TRBD1 | TRBV15 | ATSRGGQGYQPQH
NA | TRBV19 | ASSMTANYGYT
TRBD1 | TRBV28 | ASRRTGGDEQF
NA | TRBV19 | ASSFPGGQETQY
NA | TRBV7-2 | ASSSKLGTYEQY
NA | TRBV10-2 | ASTGPNQPQH
TRBD2 | TRBV27 | ASSLSSGASGRGEQF
NA | TRBV12-5 | ASGLYVRGTEAF
TRBD1 | TRBV5-6 | ASGRRLTGGDSPLH
NA | TRBV19 | ASSISLVLTGELF
NA | TRBV5-1 | ASSLDSGGNQPQH
TRBD1 | TRBV9 | ASSGSPGTGYNEQF
NA | TRBV4-3 | ASSHSSGTSLYNEQF
TRBD1 | TRBV7-9 | ASSPLRGRTDTQY
NA | TRBV7-3 | ASSLAPGSNEQF
TRBD2 | TRBV6-2/TRBV6-3 | ASSFLGGTDTQY
NA | TRBV18 | ASSPQGAEAF
NA | TRBV10-2 | ASSYPSATDTQY
NA | TRBV7-3 | ASSLGASTGNTIY
NA | TRBV27 | ASSLSLGDINEKLF
TRBD2 | TRBV12-5 | ASGPSGTYEQY
NA | TRBV28 | ASSFQLGVSDSPLH
TRBD1 | TRBV4-1 | ASSQGAGQGALRLH
TRBD1 | TRBV18 | ASSPRQGTVNTEAF
NA | TRBV6-5 | ASSKSQGSNEQY
NA | TRBV2 | ASSSERGTGELF
NA | TRBV18 | ASSPTAGVNTEAF
NA | TRBV7-9 | ASSLSTDTYNEQF
TRBD2 | TRBV6-5 | ATGGQFQETQY
NA | TRBV19 | ASSFGRDQPQH
TRBD1 | TRBV7-9 | ASSGDRGNEKLF
TRBD1 | TRBV6-5 | ASSYRGQGSNTQY
NA | TRBV14 | ASSPHLNTEAF
TRBD1 | TRBV10-3 | AITNRGQGFDTIY
NA | TRBV7-2 | ASSTLAVANTGELF
NA | TRBV7-2 | ASSLDGYGYT
TRBD1 | TRBV27 | ASSLLGTGNTGELF
NA | TRBV5-6 | ASSPRGIVANEKLF
NA | TRBV2 | ASSEATGANYGYT
TRBD2 | TRBV4-1 | ASSLGTRYMNEQF
TRBD2 | TRBV9 | ASSRGSGSYNEQF
NA | TRBV14 | ASSPLFSGSGYNEQF